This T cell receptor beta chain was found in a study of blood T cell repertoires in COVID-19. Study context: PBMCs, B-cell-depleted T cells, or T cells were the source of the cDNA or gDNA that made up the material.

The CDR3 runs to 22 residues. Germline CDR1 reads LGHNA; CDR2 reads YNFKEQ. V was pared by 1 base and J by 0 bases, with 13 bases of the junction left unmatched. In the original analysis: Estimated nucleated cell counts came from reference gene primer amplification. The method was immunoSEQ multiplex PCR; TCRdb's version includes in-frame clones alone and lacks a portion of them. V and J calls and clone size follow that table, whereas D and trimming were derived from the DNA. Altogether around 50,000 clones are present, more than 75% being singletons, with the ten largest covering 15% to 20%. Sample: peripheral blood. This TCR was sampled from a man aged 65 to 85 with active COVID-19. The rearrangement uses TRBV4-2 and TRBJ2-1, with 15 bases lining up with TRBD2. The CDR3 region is CASSQAPFRTSGRVGSYNEQFF. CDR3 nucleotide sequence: TGTGCCAGCAGCCAAGCTCCCTTCAGGACTAGCGGGAGGGTCGGCTCCTACAATGAGCAGTTCTTC.